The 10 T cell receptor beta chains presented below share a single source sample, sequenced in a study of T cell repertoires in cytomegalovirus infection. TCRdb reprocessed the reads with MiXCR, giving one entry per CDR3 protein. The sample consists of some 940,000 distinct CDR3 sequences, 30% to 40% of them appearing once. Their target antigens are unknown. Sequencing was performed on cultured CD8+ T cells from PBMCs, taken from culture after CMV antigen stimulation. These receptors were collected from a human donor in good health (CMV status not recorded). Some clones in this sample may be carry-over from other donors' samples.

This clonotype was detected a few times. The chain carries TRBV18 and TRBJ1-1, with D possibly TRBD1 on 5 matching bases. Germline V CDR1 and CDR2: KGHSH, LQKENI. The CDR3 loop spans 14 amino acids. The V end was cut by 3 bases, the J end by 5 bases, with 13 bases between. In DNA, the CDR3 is TGTGCCAGCTCACCTAATAAGGGGCAGACTGAAGCTTTCTTT. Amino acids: CASSPNKGQTEAFF.

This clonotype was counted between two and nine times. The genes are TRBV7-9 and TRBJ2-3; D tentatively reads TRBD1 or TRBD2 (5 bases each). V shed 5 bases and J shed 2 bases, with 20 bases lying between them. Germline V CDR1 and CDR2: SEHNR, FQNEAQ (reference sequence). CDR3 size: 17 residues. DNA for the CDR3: TGTGCCAGCAGCCCCCCCCGGGACGTCTTAAACACAGATACGCAGTATTTT. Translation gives CASSPPRDVLNTDTQYF.

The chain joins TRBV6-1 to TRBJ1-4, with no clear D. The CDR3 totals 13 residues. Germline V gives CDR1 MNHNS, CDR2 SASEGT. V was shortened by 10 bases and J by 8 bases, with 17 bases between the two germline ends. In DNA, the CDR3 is TGTGCCACCACACTGGTGGGCGGCGAAAAACTGTTTTTT. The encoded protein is CATTLVGGEKLFF.

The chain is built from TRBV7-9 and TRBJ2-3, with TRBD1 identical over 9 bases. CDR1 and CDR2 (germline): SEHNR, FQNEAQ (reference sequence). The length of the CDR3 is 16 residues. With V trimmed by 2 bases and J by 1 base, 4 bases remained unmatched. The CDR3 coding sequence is TGTGCCAGCAGCTTATACCACAGGGGGCGCACAGATACGCAGTATTTT. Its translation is CASSLYHRGRTDTQYF.

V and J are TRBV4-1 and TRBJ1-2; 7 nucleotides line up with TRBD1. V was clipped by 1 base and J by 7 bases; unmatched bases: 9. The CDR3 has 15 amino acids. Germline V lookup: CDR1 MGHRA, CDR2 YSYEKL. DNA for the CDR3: TGCGCCAGCAGCCAAGGACAGGGTGATATGGCTGGCTACACCTTC. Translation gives CASSQGQGDMAGYTF.

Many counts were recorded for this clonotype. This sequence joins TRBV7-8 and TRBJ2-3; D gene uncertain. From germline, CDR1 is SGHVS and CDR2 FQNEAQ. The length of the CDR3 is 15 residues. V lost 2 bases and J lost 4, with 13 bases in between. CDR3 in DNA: TGTGCCAGCAGCTTAACCCCCTATTTCGCAGATACGCAGTATTTT. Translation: CASSLTPYFADTQYF.

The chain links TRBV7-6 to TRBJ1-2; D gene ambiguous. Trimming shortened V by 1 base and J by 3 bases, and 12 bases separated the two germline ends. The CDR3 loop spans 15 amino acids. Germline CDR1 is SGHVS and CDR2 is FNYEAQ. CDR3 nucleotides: TGTGCCAGCAGCTTAGGGGCTCGGCAGCACTATGGCTACACCTTC. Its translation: CASSLGARQHYGYTF.

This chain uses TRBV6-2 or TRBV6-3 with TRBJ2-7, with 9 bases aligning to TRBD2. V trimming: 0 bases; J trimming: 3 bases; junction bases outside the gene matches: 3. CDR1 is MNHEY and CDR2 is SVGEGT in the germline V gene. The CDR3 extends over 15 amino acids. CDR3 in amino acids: CASSYSLAGNYEQYV. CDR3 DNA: TGTGCCAGCAGTTACTCGCTAGCGGGGAACTACGAGCAGTACGTC.

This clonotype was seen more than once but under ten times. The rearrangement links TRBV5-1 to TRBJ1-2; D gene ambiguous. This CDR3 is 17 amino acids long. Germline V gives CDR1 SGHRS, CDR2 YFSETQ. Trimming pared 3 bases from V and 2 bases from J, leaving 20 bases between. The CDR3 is CASSSTSDGVHNYGYTF. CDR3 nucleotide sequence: TGCGCCAGCAGCTCGACGAGTGACGGGGTTCACAACTATGGCTACACCTTC.

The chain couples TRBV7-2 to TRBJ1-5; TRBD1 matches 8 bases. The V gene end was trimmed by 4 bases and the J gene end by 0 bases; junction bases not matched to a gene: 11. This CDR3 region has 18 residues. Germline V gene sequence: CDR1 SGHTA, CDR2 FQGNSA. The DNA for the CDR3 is TGTGCCAGCAGCTCGGGACTAGGGACAGGCTATAGCAATCAGCCCCAGCATTTT. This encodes CASSSGLGTGYSNQPQHF.